The 27 T cell receptor beta chains below were found in one sample sequenced in a study of T cells expressing NK-cell markers (dated by TCRdb to 2020 to 2021). Library construction relied on 5' RACE. TCRdb lists the instrument as Illumina HiSeq 2000. After TCRdb reprocessed the reads, each CDR3 protein sequence was kept as one row, without DNA. This sample's listing comprises 7,500 to 8,000 distinct CDR3 sequences. About 10% of the sample goes to the ten largest clones. Sequencing was performed on blood T cells: a sorted CD56 or NKG2C T cell subset, CD4+ or CD8+ T cells, or bulk PBMC T cells (not recorded which). All receptors come from a young man in good health. Donor details come from another sample of the same person, matched by shared clones.

This rearrangement joins TRBV20-1 to TRBJ2-7. Germline lookup yields CDR1 DFQATT and CDR2 SNEGSKA (reference sequence). This CDR3 spans 11 amino acids. CDR3 sequence: CSARTVVEQYF.

Its frequency marks this clonotype as medium-sized. This chain joins TRBV7-2 and TRBJ2-1. This CDR3 has 12 residues. Germline V lookup: CDR1 SGHTA, CDR2 FQGNSA. CDR3: CASSLVLPEQFF.

This chain connects TRBV5-1 to TRBJ2-3; TCRdb designates TRBD1, a call that cannot be tested without DNA. Germline CDR1 reads SGHRS; CDR2 reads YFSETQ. The CDR3 has 14 amino acids. The chain's CDR3 is CASRAGAAGDTQYF. Variable domain in full (rest from reference TRBV5-1 and TRBJ2-3): KAGVTQTPRYLIKTRGQQVTLSCSPISGHRSVSWYQQTPGQGLQFLFEYFSETQRNKGNFPGRFSGRQFSNSRSEMNVSTLELGDSALYLCASRAGAAGDTQYFGPGTRLTVL.

This chain joins TRBV30 and TRBJ2-7. Germline V gives CDR1 GTSNPN, CDR2 SVGIG (reference sequence). There are 15 residues in the CDR3. The CDR3 reads CAWGNPGTGLAEQYF.

This chain connects TRBV12-3 or TRBV12-4 to TRBJ2-5; absent DNA, TCRdb's TRBD2 call cannot be checked. CDR3 length: 15 residues. The CDR3 is CASSRSSGSSETQYF.

The chain recombines TRBV14 with TRBJ1-5; the TCRdb call, TRBD1, lacks DNA for checking. The CDR3 is 20 amino acids. Germline V gene sequence: CDR1 SGHDN, CDR2 FVKESK. This CDR3 is CASSQDLWDREKDSNQPQHF.

The rearrangement links TRBV14 to TRBJ2-1; TCRdb's assignment of TRBD2 cannot be checked, as there is no DNA. CDR3 length: 19 amino acids. Per the germline V gene, CDR1 is SGHDN and CDR2 is FVKESK. The CDR3 loop reads CASSQAPWGLADTYNEQFF.

V usage is TRBV21-1 and J usage is TRBJ2-7; TCRdb's D call of TRBD2 is untestable without DNA. TRBV21-1 is tagged as a pseudogene. The CDR3 length is 17 residues. The CDR3 spells CASSKPYDTPSSYEQYF.

The rearrangement joins TRBV21-1 to TRBJ1-2. TRBV21-1 is deemed a pseudogene. The CDR3 has 14 amino acids. CDR3 protein: CASSRGGRARGYTF.

This clonotype counts as medium-sized (0.01 to 0.1%) by frequency. The V gene is TRBV6-5, the J gene TRBJ2-1. Per germline, CDR1 MNHEY and CDR2 SVGAGI. The CDR3 totals 15 residues. The CDR3 sequence is CASGLADSSYNEQFF.

The chain has TRBV12-3 or TRBV12-4 and TRBJ2-3; absent DNA, TCRdb's TRBD2 call cannot be checked. The CDR3 is 16 amino acids. This CDR3 is CASSSLTRDFEDTQYF.

This clonotype registers medium-sized by frequency. The CDR3 sequence is CASSQPISSYNEQFF. The chain uses TRBV3-1 and TRBJ2-1. CDR1 is LGHDT and CDR2 is YNNKEL in the germline V gene (reference sequence). This CDR3 is built from 15 residues.

The rearrangement joins TRBV11-2 to TRBJ2-1; TCRdb returns TRBD2, unconfirmable since there is no DNA. Germline CDR1 is SGHAT and CDR2 is FQNNGV. CDR3 length: 18 amino acids. CDR3 region: CASKRGSLAGESYNEQFF.

The chain employs TRBV7-2 and TRBJ1-4; as DNA is missing, the TRBD1 call by TCRdb cannot be tested. From germline, CDR1 is SGHTA and CDR2 FQGNSA. This CDR3 is 14 amino acids long. The chain's CDR3 is CASSHPQGYEKLFF.

CDR3 in amino acids: CSAGSGSLYNEQFF. The rearrangement links TRBV20-1 to TRBJ2-1; the TCRdb call, TRBD2, lacks DNA for checking. Germline CDR1 DFQATT, CDR2 SNEGSKA (reference sequence). The CDR3 extends over 14 amino acids.

The CDR3 reads CASTYGTGGYEQYF. V usage is TRBV6-1 and J usage is TRBJ2-7; TCRdb indicates TRBD1, and absent DNA this call remains unverified. The germline gives CDR1 MNHNS, CDR2 SASEGT. The CDR3 contains 14 residues.

Frequency places this clonotype as medium-sized (0.01 to 0.1%). The CDR3 loop is CATSGASGRSSTDTQYF. The V and J genes are TRBV24-1 and TRBJ2-3; the D call from TCRdb, TRBD2, cannot be confirmed without DNA. CDR1 and CDR2 from the germline V gene are KGHDR and SFDVKD. The CDR3 length is 17 residues.

Measured by frequency, this clonotype is medium-sized. The chain couples TRBV7-2 to TRBJ2-5; the TCRdb D gene call, TRBD2, has no DNA to confirm it. CDR3 size: 15 residues. Germline CDR1 and CDR2: SGHTA and FQGNSA. The CDR3 loop reads CASSFQRGAGETQYF.

The chain recombines TRBV28 with TRBJ1-2. The CDR3 runs to 14 residues. Germline V lookup: CDR1 MDHEN, CDR2 SYDVKM. This CDR3 reads CASSPYRGEDGYTF.

The chain is built from TRBV4-2 and TRBJ2-7; the TRBD2 assignment by TCRdb is unverifiable without DNA. The germline CDR1 and CDR2 sequences are LGHNA and YNFKEQ. The CDR3 contains 16 residues. CDR3 in amino acids: CASSHVASGSSYEQYF.

This chain connects TRBV5-1 to TRBJ2-1; as DNA is missing, the TRBD2 call by TCRdb cannot be tested. This CDR3 spans 15 amino acids. Germline V gene sequence: CDR1 SGHRS, CDR2 YFSETQ. The CDR3 spells CASSLELAALTEQFF.

This sequence joins TRBV18 and TRBJ2-7; without DNA, the TCRdb call of TRBD1 cannot be checked. There are 15 residues in the CDR3. Germline CDR1 KGHSH, CDR2 LQKENI. The CDR3 here is CASSPLDRDPWEQYF.

The genes are TRBV7-9 and TRBJ1-5. The CDR3 is 15 residues long. Germline CDR1 reads SEHNR; CDR2 reads FQNEAQ (reference sequence). The CDR3 loop reads CASSLGAYSNQPQHF.

This clonotype ranks as medium-sized in terms of frequency. J is TRBJ1-1 and V is TRBV6-1; the D call of TRBD1 rests on TCRdb alone, since no DNA is present to check it. Germline CDR1 is MNHNS and CDR2 is SASEGT. This CDR3 has 13 residues. The CDR3 spells CASSPRGGTEAFF.

By frequency, this clonotype registers medium-sized. The chain is built from TRBV10-3 and TRBJ1-2; TCRdb's D gene call, TRBD1, goes unchecked for lack of DNA. The germline CDR1 and CDR2 sequences are ENHRY and SYGVKD. The CDR3 totals 16 residues. The CDR3: CAISDPGTGGRYGYTF.

Its frequency marks this clonotype as large (0.1 to 1%). The chain couples TRBV25-1 to TRBJ2-1; without DNA, the TCRdb call of TRBD1 cannot be checked. This CDR3 region has 15 residues. CDR1 and CDR2 from the germline V gene are MGHDK and SYGVNS. CDR3 sequence reads: CASSEPGTSYNEQFF.

The chain combines TRBV15 with TRBJ2-1; TCRdb's D call of TRBD2 is untestable without DNA. Per the germline V gene, CDR1 is LNHNV and CDR2 is YYDKDF (reference sequence). This CDR3 contains 18 residues. CDR3 residues: CATSREGLAESSYNEQFF.